Sequencing of this TCR beta chain was carried out in a study of T cell changes during pregnancy in multiple sclerosis. V lost 8 bases to trimming and J lost 0 bases, with 8 bases between them. Germline CDR1 and CDR2: ENHRY and SYGVKD. The CDR3 covers 13 residues. The table came from immunoSEQ multiplex PCR; TCRdb's copy has only in-frame clones and leaves some out. Of 35,000 to 45,000 clones listed, roughly nine tenths are singletons. The chain combines TRBV10-3 with TRBJ1-3; D is unresolved. The material sequenced was peripheral blood, taken in the second trimester of pregnancy. The receptor comes from a female donor in good health, enrolled as a control in a pregnancy study. The CDR3 loop is CAIPSGSGNTIYF. The CDR3 coding sequence is TGTGCCATCCCATCCGGCTCTGGAAACACCATATATTTT.